What follows is one T cell receptor beta chain and its context. Its cognate antigen is unknown. Germline V gene lookup returns CDR1 MNHEY and CDR2 SVGAGI. With 6 bases clipped from V and 5 bases from J, the junction kept 10 bases outside the gene matches. The CDR3 is made up of 16 amino acids. The source of the sample is a study of T cells in Graves' hyperthyroidism and ophthalmopathy. RNA transcripts gave rise to amplified TCR beta CDR3 regions. RT-PCR in the first round (using the HTBI primer set) targeted the TCR CDR3. Via MiXCR, TCRdb re-called the multiplex PCR reads, giving one row per CDR3 protein. Of a few hundred thousand distinct CDR3 sequences listed, just over 45% are singletons. Patients were excluded for uncontrolled infection, other autoimmune disease, pregnancy or lactation. Study-wide results and caveats: Most thyroid-expanded clonotypes above 0.001 were also found in blood.

The V gene is TRBV6-5, the J gene TRBJ2-5, with TRBD2 matching 12 bases. The sequencing sample was made of peripheral blood or thyroid tissue (not recorded which). The sequence was collected from an adult woman with Graves' disease, either hyperthyroidism or ophthalmopathy (not recorded which). CDR3 in amino acids: CASRLLAGGPTETQYF. The CDR3 bases are TGTGCCAGCAGACTTCTAGCGGGAGGGCCCACGGAGACCCAGTACTTC.